What follows are 20 T cell receptor beta chains derived from one specimen sequenced in a study of blood T cell repertoires in COVID-19. The method was immunoSEQ multiplex PCR; TCRdb's version includes in-frame clones alone and lacks a portion of them. Among just under 30,000 clones listed, 86% were seen once. Input material: peripheral blood. The origin of the receptors is a human donor with active COVID-19. The donor label of this sample is uncertain.

This clone was seen a single time. The chain has TRBV18 and TRBJ1-1; the D is unclear. V lost 2 bases, J lost 1 base, and 11 bases lay in between. The CDR3 is made up of 15 amino acids. Germline CDR1 is KGHSH and CDR2 is LQKENI. CDR3 region: CASSPMSLQNTEAFF. In DNA, the CDR3 is TGTGCCAGCTCACCAATGTCACTCCAGAACACTGAAGCTTTCTTT.

The rearrangement uses TRBV7-2 and TRBJ2-5, with TRBD2 matching over 7 bases. The germline V gene has CDR1 SGHTA and CDR2 FQGNSA. The CDR3 totals 14 residues. The junction had 3 bases not matched to a gene; V was cut back by 0 bases and J by 5 bases. The CDR3 protein is CASSLALATETQYF. The CDR3 nucleotides read TGTGCCAGCAGCTTAGCACTAGCGACGGAGACCCAGTACTTC.

The chain employs TRBV19 and TRBJ2-5; 10 bases fit TRBD1. V shed 5 bases, J shed 4 bases, and the junction held 7 bases outside the gene matches. This CDR3 has 15 residues. The V gene's germline CDR1 is LNHDA and CDR2 SQIVND (reference sequence). The CDR3 region is CASSGGTGVTETQYF. The CDR3, as DNA: TGTGCCAGTAGTGGTGGGACAGGGGTCACAGAGACCCAGTACTTC.

The chain carries TRBV6-2 or TRBV6-3 and TRBJ2-3; D possibly corresponds to TRBD2 (6 bases). The CDR3 has 14 residues. Germline V CDR1 and CDR2: MNHEY, SVGEGT. Trimming took off 5 bases at V and 6 bases at J, with 15 bases between the two ends. In nucleotides, the CDR3 is TGTGCCAGCAGTCTAGCTAGCGTTCTCGATACGCAGTATTTT. Translated: CASSLASVLDTQYF.

The chain links TRBV16 to TRBJ2-5; 7 positions agree with TRBD1. This CDR3 has 15 residues. V lost 3 bases and J lost 3; bases outside the gene matches: 7. Germline V gene lookup returns CDR1 KGHSY and CDR2 FQNENV. CDR3: CASSQNRGTKETQYF. The DNA of the CDR3 is TGTGCCAGCAGCCAGAACAGGGGAACAAAAGAGACCCAGTACTTC.

The chain uses TRBV19 and TRBJ1-1; TRBD1 matches 11 bases. J gave up 6 bases and V 5 bases, and 5 bases lay outside the gene matches. The CDR3 loop spans 14 amino acids. Per germline, CDR1 LNHDA and CDR2 SQIVND (reference sequence). The CDR3 DNA is TGTGCCAGTAGTCTGGACAGGGGGCGCGCTGAAGCTTTCTTT. It encodes CASSLDRGRAEAFF.

CDR3 in DNA: TGCGCCAGCAGCTTGGGTGGCGGCAGGGATCAGCCCCAGCATTTT. As protein: CASSLGGGRDQPQHF. This chain uses TRBV5-1 with TRBJ1-5; tentative D call: TRBD1 (5 bases). CDR1 and CDR2 from the germline V gene are SGHRS and YFSETQ. This CDR3 is built from 15 residues. The germline V and J ends were trimmed by 0 bases and 5 bases, with 12 bases remaining between them.

This rearrangement joins TRBV29-1 to TRBJ1-1, with D tentatively TRBD1 (5 bases). This CDR3 comprises 13 residues. Trimming took 4 bases from V and 6 from J, leaving 15 bases between them. Germline values: CDR1 SQVTM, CDR2 ANQGSEA. CDR3 bases: TGCAGCGTTGGTGAAGGGGCTCATCCTGAAGCTTTCTTT. Translated, it gives CSVGEGAHPEAFF.

V usage is TRBV7-2 and J usage is TRBJ1-5; 7 bases are a match to TRBD1. Germline CDR1 and CDR2: SGHTA and FQGNSA. This CDR3 is built from 13 residues. V was pared by 6 bases and J by 4 bases, with 3 bases of the junction left unmatched. In nucleotides, the CDR3 is TGTGCCAGCAGTGACAGGGTGAATCAGCCCCAGCATTTT. Amino acid sequence: CASSDRVNQPQHF.

The chain has TRBV7-9 and TRBJ2-7; 7 bases line up with TRBD1. The V gene's germline CDR1 is SEHNR and CDR2 FQNEAQ (reference sequence). V shed 5 bases and J 3 bases; nucleotides not matched to a gene: 7. The CDR3 is 14 residues long. The DNA of the CDR3 is TGTGCCAGCAGCCCCTCCGGGACAGACTACGAGCAGTACTTC. Protein product: CASSPSGTDYEQYF.

The table lists this clone with a few counts. The chain has TRBV7-9 and TRBJ2-7; 8 nucleotides agree with TRBD1. The CDR3 runs 13 residues. CDR1 SEHNR and CDR2 FQNEAQ come from the germline V gene (reference sequence). J gave up 1 base and V 6 bases, and 2 bases lay outside the gene matches. CDR3 nucleotide sequence: TGTGCCAGCAGATGGACAGGGTCCTACGAGCAGTACTTC. Its protein is CASRWTGSYEQYF.

The rearrangement uses TRBV29-1 and TRBJ2-3; D is perhaps TRBD1 (6 bases). CDR3 length: 14 residues. In germline, CDR1 is SQVTM, CDR2 ANQGSEA. V lost 7 bases, J lost 2 bases, and 16 bases lay in between. The CDR3 is CSASDRRYTDTQYF. The CDR3 DNA is TGCAGCGCATCTGACAGGAGATACACAGATACGCAGTATTTT.

DNA for the CDR3: TGTGCCAGCAGTCTAAGCCCGGGACAGGGGGCGGGAGAGCAGTACTTC. It encodes CASSLSPGQGAGEQYF. The chain employs TRBV28 and TRBJ2-7, with 12 bases that match TRBD1. The CDR3 totals 16 residues. Germline V gene data show CDR1 as MDHEN and CDR2 as SYDVKM. V was clipped by 5 bases and J by 7 bases; unmatched bases: 12.

The chain employs TRBV29-1 and TRBJ2-1, with 7 bases aligning to TRBD1. Trimming removed 1 base from V and 6 bases from J; junction bases left unmatched: 0. The germline V gene encodes CDR1 SQVTM and CDR2 ANQGSEA. This CDR3 comprises 12 residues. The CDR3, as DNA: TGCAGCGTTGAAGGGGACAGCAATGAGCAGTTCTTC. This codes for CSVEGDSNEQFF.

The J gene is TRBJ2-2, the V gene TRBV9; no firm D call. Deletions cut 0 bases from V and 6 bases from J, with 12 bases between. Looked up from germline, CDR1 is SGDLS and CDR2 is YYNGEE. This CDR3 comprises 15 residues. The CDR3 region has the DNA TGTGCCAGCAGCGTAGGGCAGGCGATGTCCGGGGAGCTGTTTTTT. As protein: CASSVGQAMSGELFF.

As DNA, the CDR3 is TGTGCCAGCAGCCAAGTGCAGGGCAGGAACGAAAAACTGTTTTTT. It specifies CASSQVQGRNEKLFF. The gene calls are TRBV3-1 (or the pseudogene TRBV3-2) and TRBJ1-4, with a weak D call TRBD1 (5 bases). Germline CDR1 and CDR2: LGHDT and YNNKEL (reference sequence). Trimming removed 1 base from V and 8 bases from J, with 14 bases in between. This CDR3 is built from 15 residues.

The chain has TRBV18 and TRBJ1-4, with a weak D call TRBD1 (5 bases). Germline lookup yields CDR1 KGHSH and CDR2 LQKENI. The CDR3 consists of 16 residues. Trimming pared 6 bases from V and 0 bases from J, leaving 14 bases between. CDR3 nucleotides: TGTGCCAGCTCCCACGACAGACCTGCAACTAATGAAAAACTGTTTTTT. It yields the protein CASSHDRPATNEKLFF.

V gene TRBV7-9 combines with J gene TRBJ1-1; a possible D gene is TRBD1 (5 bases). The CDR3 spans 14 residues. Germline-derived CDR1 and CDR2 are SEHNR and FQNEAQ (reference sequence). Between the trimmed V and J ends, which lost 3 bases and 5 bases, there was a span of 13 bases. The CDR3 DNA reads as TGTGCCAGCAGCTTCCGGGGGGTGTCGACTGAAGCTTTCTTT. It encodes CASSFRGVSTEAFF. The full variable domain, in which reference TRBV7-9 and TRBJ1-1 provide the parts outside the CDR3, is DTGVSQNPRHKITKRGQNVTFRCDPISEHNRLYWYRQTLGQGPEFLTYFQNEAQLEKSRLLSDRFSAERPKGSFSTLEIQRTEQGDSAMYLCASSFRGVSTEAFFGQGTRLTVV.

The chain uses TRBV23-1 and TRBJ1-2; no reliable D call. TRBV23-1 falls under the ORF class, with uncertain function. V lost 0 bases and J lost 0, with 17 bases in between. The CDR3 extends over 18 amino acids. This chain's CDR3 is CASSQSRSREPSNYGYTF. The CDR3 nucleotides read TGCGCCAGCAGTCAATCGAGGAGTAGGGAGCCTTCTAACTATGGCTACACCTTC.

The genes are TRBV19 and TRBJ2-1; 7 nucleotides align to TRBD1. V dropped 5 bases and J dropped 8; count of bases not matched to a gene: 9. Germline CDR1 reads LNHDA; CDR2 reads SQIVND (reference sequence). CDR3 size: 14 residues. CDR3 protein: CASSPRTGFYEQFF. The CDR3 DNA sequence: TGTGCCAGTAGTCCCAGGACAGGTTTCTATGAGCAGTTCTTC. Filled out from reference TRBV19 and TRBJ2-1, the complete variable domain reads DGGITQSPKYLFRKEGQNVTLSCEQNLNHDAMYWYRQDPGQGLRLIYYSQIVNDFQKGDIAEGYSVSREKKESFPLTVTSAQKNPTAFYLCASSPRTGFYEQFFGPGTRLTVL.